This is a list of T cell receptor beta chains from one sample in a study of T cells in Graves' hyperthyroidism and ophthalmopathy. TCRdb called the multiplex PCR reads again in MiXCR, with one record for every CDR3 protein. The sample consists of about 560,000 distinct CDR3 sequences, approximately 15% of them appearing once. Sequencing was done on a sample of blood. The source of these receptors is a woman aged 18-29 years with Graves' hyperthyroidism. The CDR3 runs from the conserved cysteine through the conserved F or W. D genes are given only for firm matches. Clone size appears in some rows only: once, few, many, or a class for an expanded clone.

d_call	v_call	clone_size	j_call	cdr3_length	cdr3_nt	cdr3_aa
.	TRBV12-3/TRBV12-4	.	TRBJ2-5	14	TGTGCCAGCCAACCCTCGGGAAGCCAAGAGACCCAGTACTTC	CASQPSGSQETQYF
TRBD1	TRBV27	many	TRBJ1-2	15	TGTGCCAGCAGTTTAGAGGGACAGACTAACTATGGCTACACCTTC	CASSLEGQTNYGYTF
.	TRBV20-1	many	TRBJ1-3	12	TGCAGTGCACGTCCCTCTGGAAACACCATATATTTT	CSARPSGNTIYF
.	TRBV10-1	few	TRBJ1-6	14	TGCGCCAGCAGCCCGGACGGCAACAATTCACCCCTCCACTTT	CASSPDGNNSPLHF
.	TRBV14	.	TRBJ2-7	13	TGTGCCAGCAGCCAAGTTGTGGTCGGCGAGCAGTACTTC	CASSQVVVGEQYF
TRBD2	TRBV6-1	many	TRBJ2-1	15	TGTGCCAGCAGCGAGATGTTTAGCGGGAGGGATGAGCAGTTCTTC	CASSEMFSGRDEQFF
.	TRBV2	.	TRBJ1-4	14	TGTGCCAGCAGTGAAGTCGGGACTAATGAAAAACTGTTTTTT	CASSEVGTNEKLFF
.	TRBV20-1	.	TRBJ2-5	13	TGCAGTGCTTCCCGGGCCCCAGGGGAGACCCAGTACTTC	CSASRAPGETQYF
.	TRBV2	many	TRBJ2-2	14	TGTGCCAGCACCGAACTACCACCGCCCGGGGAGCTGTTTTTT	CASTELPPPGELFF
TRBD1	TRBV28	many	TRBJ1-1	15	TGTGCCAGCAGTTTATCGGGACAGGGTAGCACTGAAGCTTTCTTT	CASSLSGQGSTEAFF